These 9 T cell receptor beta chains share one sample of origin, sequenced in a study of blood T cell repertoires in COVID-19. Profiling relied on immunoSEQ multiplex PCR, and the TCRdb table lists in-frame clones only, not all of them. The sample yields around 500,000 clones, around 89% seen once. Sequenced sample: PBMCs or T cells enriched from blood (not recorded which). These receptors all stem from a woman aged 35 to 49 who had recovered from COVID-19.

This chain connects TRBV6-1 to TRBJ2-5; the match to TRBD2 covers 7 bases. CDR3 length: 15 residues. Per the germline V gene, CDR1 is MNHNS and CDR2 is SASEGT. The V gene end was trimmed by 0 bases and the J gene end by 7 bases; junction bases not matched to a gene: 8. The CDR3 is CASSEALGRGRTQYF. For the CDR3, the DNA is TGTGCCAGCAGTGAAGCGCTTGGGCGGGGGAGGACCCAGTACTTC.

Of note for this clone: This same CDR3 is encoded by further DNA sequences in the sample. CDR3 coding DNA: TGTGCCAGCAGCCTGGGGCAGGGAGGGGGGTATGGCTACACCTTC. Its translation: CASSLGQGGGYGYTF. This chain joins TRBV6-5 and TRBJ1-2; maybe TRBD1 (6 bases). Between the trimmed V and J ends, which lost 6 bases and 5 bases, there was a span of 19 bases. CDR3 length equals 15 residues. CDR1 and CDR2 (germline): MNHEY, SVGAGI.

The J gene is TRBJ2-3, the V gene TRBV4-3, with TRBD2 as a possible D gene (5 bases). The germline CDR1 and CDR2 sequences are LGHNA and YSLEER. This CDR3 has 20 amino acids. V lost 1 base, J lost 0 bases, and 23 bases lay in between. CDR3 loop: CASSQVVNRGRSTSTDTQYF. In DNA, the CDR3 is TGCGCCAGCAGCCAAGTGGTCAATCGCGGGCGGTCGACTAGCACAGATACGCAGTATTTT.

The chain couples TRBV7-9 to TRBJ2-2; 8 bases align to TRBD1. Germline V gene lookup returns CDR1 SEHNR and CDR2 FQNEAQ (reference sequence). Trimming removed 5 bases from V and 4 bases from J; junction bases left unmatched: 6. This CDR3 has 15 residues. CDR3 nucleotide sequence: TGTGCCAGCAGCGCGTCAGGGGGCACCACCGGGGAGCTGTTTTTT. It yields the protein CASSASGGTTGELFF.

This clone has only a few counts. The chain links TRBV6-5 to TRBJ1-2, with D unclear. This CDR3 comprises 12 residues. In germline, CDR1 is MNHEY, CDR2 SVGAGI. Between the trimmed V and J ends, which lost 6 bases and 5 bases, there was a span of 10 bases. This CDR3 is CASSPGVYGYTF. The CDR3 DNA follows: TGTGCCAGCAGCCCCGGAGTGTATGGCTACACCTTC.

The chain is built from TRBV6-5 and TRBJ2-7, with 7 bases aligning to TRBD1. V shed 8 bases, J shed 3 bases, and the junction held 10 bases outside the gene matches. In germline, CDR1 is MNHEY, CDR2 SVGAGI. CDR3 length: 14 residues. CDR3 in amino acids: CASRRRGPVYEQYF. The CDR3 DNA reads TGTGCCAGCCGTCGAAGGGGGCCGGTCTACGAGCAGTACTTC.

CDR3 nucleotide sequence: TGTGCCAGCAGTTCCCCCATACGGACAGGCAACTACGAGCAGTACTTC. This gives the protein CASSSPIRTGNYEQYF. The rearrangement links TRBV28 to TRBJ2-7; TRBD1 aligns across 7 bases. Germline CDR1 reads MDHEN; CDR2 reads SYDVKM. The CDR3 spans 16 residues. Losses at the gene ends were 4 bases for V and 3 bases for J; bases not matched to a gene: 12.

The chain uses TRBV28 and TRBJ1-3; TRBD1 agrees at 7 bases. V was pared by 5 bases and J by 4 bases, with 5 bases of the junction left unmatched. CDR1 is MDHEN, CDR2 SYDVKM, per germline. The CDR3 has 14 amino acids. This CDR3 reads CASSPGTAGNTIYF. Here the CDR3 DNA reads TGTGCCAGCAGTCCCGGGACAGCGGGAAACACCATATATTTT.

V usage is TRBV19 and J usage is TRBJ1-2; TRBD1 aligns across 9 bases. The CDR3 totals 14 residues. The germline CDR1 and CDR2 sequences are LNHDA and SQIVND (reference sequence). V dropped 10 bases and J dropped 4; count of bases not matched to a gene: 10. Here the CDR3 DNA reads TGTGCCACCGGGACAGGGTTAGAAACCTATGGCTACACCTTC. Its protein product is CATGTGLETYGYTF.